This is a list of T cell receptor beta chains from one sample in a study of T cell responses to AZD1222 COVID-19 vaccine. The data were produced by immunoSEQ multiplex PCR, yet TCRdb's version contains in-frame clones alone and is incomplete. Of more than 150,000 clones in the sample, approximately 94% were seen once. This specimen was peripheral blood, taken 28 days after the second AZD1222 dose. The receptors derive from an adult who received the AZD1222 COVID-19 vaccine. CDR3s include the opening cysteine and the closing phenylalanine or tryptophan. The order of the fields is V gene, clone size, J gene, D gene, CDR3 length, CDR3 DNA, CDR3 protein. The D gene is left open where the match is weak. Part of the rows lack a size; the others show once, few, many or a class for expanded clones.

>TRBV28|NA|TRBJ1-1|NA|17
TGTGCCAGCACCCTAGTCTCGGGACACTTGGGGGACACTGAAGCTTTCTTT
CASTLVSGHLGDTEAFF
>TRBV5-6|once|TRBJ1-2|NA|15
TGTGCCAGCAGCTCCCCCCCGGCCAGAAGCTATGGCTACACCTTC
CASSSPPARSYGYTF
>TRBV12-3/TRBV12-4|NA|TRBJ1-1|NA|12
TGTGCCAGCAGCCCGGACTCATGGGGAGCTTTCTTT
CASSPDSWGAFF
>TRBV10-3|NA|TRBJ1-2|NA|13
TGTGCCATCAGTGGGGCACGGGGAAATGGCTACACCTTC
CAISGARGNGYTF
>TRBV6-2/TRBV6-3|NA|TRBJ2-1|NA|16
TGTGCCAGCAGTTACTCTCGGGTAGGGGAAGTCAATGAGCAGTTCTTC
CASSYSRVGEVNEQFF
>TRBV9|NA|TRBJ2-3|TRBD2|16
TGTGCCAGCAGCGTAGAGGGACTAGCGGGCACAGATACGCAGTATTTT
CASSVEGLAGTDTQYF
>TRBV9|NA|TRBJ2-1|NA|16
TGTGCCAGCAGCGTACCCGCAGATAGCTCCTACAATGAGCAGTTCTTC
CASSVPADSSYNEQFF
>TRBV11-1|NA|TRBJ1-1|NA|13
TGTGCCAGCAGCCCGCAACTGAACACTGAAGCTTTCTTT
CASSPQLNTEAFF
>TRBV19|NA|TRBJ2-7|NA|16
TGTGCCAGTAGTAAAGACGTCGCAAACCGGGGCTACGAGCAGTACTTC
CASSKDVANRGYEQYF
>TRBV6-5|once|TRBJ1-1|NA|13
TGTGCCAGCAGGAGGGGGGGTTCCACTGAAGCTTTCTTT
CASRRGGSTEAFF
>TRBV19|NA|TRBJ2-7|NA|14
TGTGCCAGTAGTATCGGGACTTCCTTCTACGAGCAGTACTTC
CASSIGTSFYEQYF
>TRBV7-9|NA|TRBJ1-1|NA|13
TGTGCCAGCAGCGGGCCCATGAACACTGAAGCTTTCTTT
CASSGPMNTEAFF
>TRBV28|NA|TRBJ1-2|NA|14
TGTGCCAGCAGTTTAGGGGTTCGGGTGTATGGCTACACCTTC
CASSLGVRVYGYTF
>TRBV4-1|NA|TRBJ1-4|TRBD1|16
TGCGCCAGCAGCCAAGTCCTACAGGGGGCGCTCGAAAAACTGTTTTTT
CASSQVLQGALEKLFF
>TRBV6-2/TRBV6-3|NA|TRBJ2-3|NA|15
TGTGCCAGCAGTTACTCACTGGGCGGCACAGATACGCAGTATTTT
CASSYSLGGTDTQYF
>TRBV28|NA|TRBJ2-7|TRBD2|15
TGTGCCAGCAGCTCATCAGCGGGAGGGCGGCGCGAGCAGTACTTC
CASSSSAGGRREQYF
>TRBV7-2|NA|TRBJ1-1|NA|15
TGTGCCAGCAGCTTAGATAGGTACATGAACACTGAAGCTTTCTTT
CASSLDRYMNTEAFF
>TRBV28|NA|TRBJ1-2|NA|11
TGTGCCAGCAGCCTCTCCTATGGCTACACCTTC
CASSLSYGYTF
>TRBV10-2|few|TRBJ1-1|NA|14
TGCGCCAGCAGTGCAATCCGGGGAAACACTGAAGCTTTCTTT
CASSAIRGNTEAFF
>TRBV5-1|NA|TRBJ1-4|TRBD1|17
TGCGCCAGCAGCTTGGCCCCGGGACAGACAACTAATGAAAAACTGTTTTTT
CASSLAPGQTTNEKLFF
>TRBV6-5|NA|TRBJ1-1|TRBD1|15
TGTGCCAGCAGTTACTCACAGGGGGCTGGCACTGAAGCTTTCTTT
CASSYSQGAGTEAFF
>TRBV6-5|NA|TRBJ1-1|NA|16
TGTGCCAGCAGTTACTCCCGCCGCGCCTCGAACACTGAAGCTTTCTTT
CASSYSRRASNTEAFF
>TRBV28|NA|TRBJ2-4|TRBD2|22
TGTGCCAGCAGTTTATTCTTCATCCGGACTAGCGGGAATAGGGTCGGCAAAAACATTCAGTACTTC
CASSLFFIRTSGNRVGKNIQYF
>TRBV4-3|once|TRBJ1-4|NA|15
TGCGCCAGCAGCCAAGAAGTGCTAGGGCCGAGGAAACTGTTTTTT
CASSQEVLGPRKLFF
>TRBV3-1/TRBV3-2|NA|TRBJ1-5|TRBD1|13
TGTGCCAGCAGTCCGACAGGGCATCAGCCCCAGCATTTT
CASSPTGHQPQHF
>TRBV11-2|NA|TRBJ1-1|NA|15
TGTGCCAGCAGCGACCCCAGGGTAGGAGACACTGAAGCTTTCTTT
CASSDPRVGDTEAFF
>TRBV7-9|once|TRBJ2-5|NA|15
TGTGCCAGCAGCCGATGGGGGAGTAGGCAAGAGACCCAGTACTTC
CASSRWGSRQETQYF
>TRBV11-2|NA|TRBJ1-1|TRBD1|15
TGTGCCAGCAGCTCCTTCCAGGGGGCGAGGACTGAAGCTTTCTTT
CASSSFQGARTEAFF
>TRBV2|NA|TRBJ2-1|NA|12
TGTGCCAGCCGGACCCAGTTCGATGAGCAGTTCTTC
CASRTQFDEQFF
>TRBV6-5|NA|TRBJ2-5|NA|15
TGTGCCAGCACCCACTCGCGGGGATTCGAAGAGACCCAGTACTTC
CASTHSRGFEETQYF
>TRBV7-6|NA|TRBJ1-3|NA|15
TGTGCCAGCTCCCCTTTTGAGGGGTCTGGAAACACCATATATTTT
CASSPFEGSGNTIYF
>TRBV19|NA|TRBJ2-7|TRBD1|14
TGTGCCAGTAGTTGGGGGACAGGGGTGTACGAGCAGTACTTC
CASSWGTGVYEQYF
>TRBV3-1/TRBV3-2|NA|TRBJ2-2|NA|15
TGTGCCAGCAGCCAATCCCCGACGCGGGACGGGGAGCTGTTTTTT
CASSQSPTRDGELFF
>TRBV5-1|NA|TRBJ2-3|TRBD2|15
TGCGCCAGCAGCTTGACTAGCGGGGGCACAGATACGCAGTATTTT
CASSLTSGGTDTQYF
>TRBV20-1|NA|TRBJ1-2|NA|11
TGCAGTGCGACATCAAACTATGGCTACACCTTC
CSATSNYGYTF
>TRBV7-8|NA|TRBJ1-3|TRBD1|14
TGTGCCAGCAGCTTAGCCAGGACAGGGGGTACCATATATTTT
CASSLARTGGTIYF
>TRBV7-9|NA|TRBJ2-7|NA|13
TGTGCCAGCAGCGCGGGACCCCCCTATCAGCAGTACTTC
CASSAGPPYQQYF
>TRBV5-1|NA|TRBJ1-1|NA|17
TGCGCCAGCAGCTTACCCCGCTTAGGCAGTGGAGACACTGAAGCTTTCTTT
CASSLPRLGSGDTEAFF
>TRBV28|NA|TRBJ2-3|TRBD1|14
TGTGCCAGCACTTACAGGGGGCTGACAGATACGCAGTATTTT
CASTYRGLTDTQYF
>TRBV19|NA|TRBJ2-7|TRBD1|13
TGTGCCAGTAGTATGGGACAGGGGACCGAGCAGTACTTC
CASSMGQGTEQYF
>TRBV5-6|NA|TRBJ1-2|NA|12
TGTGCCAGCAGCTTGGCTTCGGATGGCTACACCTTC
CASSLASDGYTF
>TRBV2|NA|TRBJ2-7|NA|13
TGTGCCAGCAGGCGAGGACTCTACTACGAGCAGTACTTC
CASRRGLYYEQYF
>TRBV6-2/TRBV6-3|NA|TRBJ2-7|NA|16
TGTGCCAGCAGCTATCCGCGGGCAGGGGTAAGGGAAGAGCAGTACTTC
CASSYPRAGVREEQYF
>TRBV20-1|NA|TRBJ2-3|NA|10
TGCAGTGCTAGAGGAGATACGCAGTATTTT
CSARGDTQYF
>TRBV5-1|NA|TRBJ2-2|TRBD2|15
TGCGCCAGCAGCTCCGGGGTTAGCGGGAGTCGGGAGCTGTTTTTT
CASSSGVSGSRELFF
>TRBV6-2/TRBV6-3|NA|TRBJ2-7|NA|12
TGTGCCAGCAGTTACCTTTTATACGAGCAGTACTTC
CASSYLLYEQYF
>TRBV7-2|NA|TRBJ2-6|TRBD1|17
TGTGCCAGCAGCTCGGGACAGGGGGCGCTTGGGGCCAACGTCCTGACTTTC
CASSSGQGALGANVLTF
>TRBV27|NA|TRBJ1-1|TRBD1|15
TGTGCCAGCAGTTCGTTGGGACAGCTGAACACTGAAGCTTTCTTT
CASSSLGQLNTEAFF
>TRBV5-4|NA|TRBJ1-1|NA|13
TGTGCCAGCAGCTTGGGAGGGGGCACTGAAGCTTTCTTT
CASSLGGGTEAFF
>TRBV7-9|NA|TRBJ2-5|NA|13
TGTGCCAGCAGCTCGACGCCGGGGGAGACCCAGTACTTC
CASSSTPGETQYF